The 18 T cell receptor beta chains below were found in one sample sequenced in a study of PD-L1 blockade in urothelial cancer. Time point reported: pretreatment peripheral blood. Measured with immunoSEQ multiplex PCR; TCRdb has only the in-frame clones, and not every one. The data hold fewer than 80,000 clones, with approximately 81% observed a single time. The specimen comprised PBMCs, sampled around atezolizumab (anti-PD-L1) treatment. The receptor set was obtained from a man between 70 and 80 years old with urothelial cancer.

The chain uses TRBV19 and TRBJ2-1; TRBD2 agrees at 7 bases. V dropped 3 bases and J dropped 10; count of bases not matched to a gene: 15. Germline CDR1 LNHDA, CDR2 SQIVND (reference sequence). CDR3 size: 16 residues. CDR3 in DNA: TGTGCCAGTAGTATGAAGTCTAGCGGCCCGCTAGTCGAGCAGTTCTTC. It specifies CASSMKSSGPLVEQFF.

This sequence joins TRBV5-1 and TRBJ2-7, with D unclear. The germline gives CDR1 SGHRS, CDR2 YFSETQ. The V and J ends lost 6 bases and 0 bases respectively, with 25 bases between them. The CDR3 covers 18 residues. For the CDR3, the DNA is TGCGCCAGCACGACGGAGCCGCCCGCACTATCCTACTCCTACGAGCAGTACTTC. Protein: CASTTEPPALSYSYEQYF. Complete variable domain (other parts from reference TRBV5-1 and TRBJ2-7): KAGVTQTPRYLIKTRGQQVTLSCSPISGHRSVSWYQQTPGQGLQFLFEYFSETQRNKGNFPGRFSGRQFSNSRSEMNVSTLELGDSALYLCASTTEPPALSYSYEQYFGPGTRLTVT.

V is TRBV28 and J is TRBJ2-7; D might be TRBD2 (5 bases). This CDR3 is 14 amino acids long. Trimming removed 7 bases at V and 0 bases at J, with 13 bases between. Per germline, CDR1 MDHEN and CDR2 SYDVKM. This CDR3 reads CASTLRRSSYEQYF. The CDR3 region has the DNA TGTGCCAGCACCCTACGGAGGTCCTCCTACGAGCAGTACTTC. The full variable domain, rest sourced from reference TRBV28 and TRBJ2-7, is DVKVTQSSRYLVKRTGEKVFLECVQDMDHENMFWYRQDPGLGLRLIYFSYDVKMKEKGDIPEGYSVSREKKERFSLILESASTNQTSMYLCASTLRRSSYEQYFGPGTRLTVT.

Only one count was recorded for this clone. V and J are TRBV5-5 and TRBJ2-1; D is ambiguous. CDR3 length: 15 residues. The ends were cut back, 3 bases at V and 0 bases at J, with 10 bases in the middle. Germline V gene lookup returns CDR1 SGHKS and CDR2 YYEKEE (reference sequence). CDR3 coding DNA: TGTGCCAGCAGCTCTAGACTGAGCTCCTACAATGAGCAGTTCTTC. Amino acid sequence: CASSSRLSSYNEQFF. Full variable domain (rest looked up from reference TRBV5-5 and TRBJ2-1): DAGVTQSPTHLIKTRGQQVTLRCSPISGHKSVSWYQQVLGQGPQFIFQYYEKEERGRGNFPDRFSARQFPNYSSELNVNALLLGDSALYLCASSSRLSSYNEQFFGPGTRLTVL.

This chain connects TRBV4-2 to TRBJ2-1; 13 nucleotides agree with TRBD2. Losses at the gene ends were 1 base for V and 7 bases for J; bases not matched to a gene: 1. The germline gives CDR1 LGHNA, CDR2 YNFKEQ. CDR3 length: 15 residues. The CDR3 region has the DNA TGTGCCAGCAGCCAAGGGACTAGCGGGAGAAATGAGCAGTTCTTC. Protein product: CASSQGTSGRNEQFF.

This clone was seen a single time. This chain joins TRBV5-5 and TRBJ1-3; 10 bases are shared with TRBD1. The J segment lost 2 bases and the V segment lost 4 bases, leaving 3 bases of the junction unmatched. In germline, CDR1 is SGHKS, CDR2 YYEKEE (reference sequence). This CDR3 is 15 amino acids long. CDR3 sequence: CASSGGQGAGNTIYF. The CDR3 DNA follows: TGTGCCAGCAGCGGCGGACAGGGGGCTGGAAACACCATATATTTT.

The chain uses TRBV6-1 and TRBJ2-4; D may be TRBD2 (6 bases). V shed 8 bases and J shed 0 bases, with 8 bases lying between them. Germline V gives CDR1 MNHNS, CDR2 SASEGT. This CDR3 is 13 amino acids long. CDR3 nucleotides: TGTGCCAGCCGCGGGATAGCCAAAAACATTCAGTACTTC. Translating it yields CASRGIAKNIQYF.

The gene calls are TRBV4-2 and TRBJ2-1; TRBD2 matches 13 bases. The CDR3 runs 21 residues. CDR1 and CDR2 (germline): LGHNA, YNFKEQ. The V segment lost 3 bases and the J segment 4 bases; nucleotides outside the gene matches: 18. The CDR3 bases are TGTGCCAGCAGCCAGGTTCAGGGGACTAGCGGGACGCCGACATTATACAATGAGCAGTTCTTC. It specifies CASSQVQGTSGTPTLYNEQFF.

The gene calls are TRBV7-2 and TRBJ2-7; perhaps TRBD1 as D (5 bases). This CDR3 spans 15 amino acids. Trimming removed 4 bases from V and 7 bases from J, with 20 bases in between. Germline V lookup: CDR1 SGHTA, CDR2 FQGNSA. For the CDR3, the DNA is TGTGCCAGCAGCTCGTCGGTAGGGGTTATCGGGGAGCAGTACTTC. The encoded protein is CASSSSVGVIGEQYF.

DNA of the CDR3: TGTGCCAGCAGCTTGGGTGGCTTGTATGGCTACACCTTC. Protein product: CASSLGGLYGYTF. The chain joins TRBV5-4 to TRBJ1-2, with no clear D. The germline gives CDR1 SGHNT, CDR2 YYREEE (reference sequence). The germline V and J ends were trimmed by 0 bases and 5 bases, with 8 bases remaining between them. This CDR3 spans 13 amino acids.

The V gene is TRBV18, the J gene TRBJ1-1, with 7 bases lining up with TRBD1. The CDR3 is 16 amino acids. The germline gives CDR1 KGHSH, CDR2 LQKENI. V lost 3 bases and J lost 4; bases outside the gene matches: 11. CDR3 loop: CASSPTGDHAGTEAFF. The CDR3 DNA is TGTGCCAGCTCACCCACAGGGGACCATGCGGGCACTGAAGCTTTCTTT.

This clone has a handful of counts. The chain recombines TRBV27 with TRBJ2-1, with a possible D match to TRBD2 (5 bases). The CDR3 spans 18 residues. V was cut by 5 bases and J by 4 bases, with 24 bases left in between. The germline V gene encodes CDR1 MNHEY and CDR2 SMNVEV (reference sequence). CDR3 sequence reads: CASSIYNPFSDLYNEQFF. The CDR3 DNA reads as TGTGCCAGCAGTATTTATAACCCATTTAGCGATCTATACAATGAGCAGTTCTTC.

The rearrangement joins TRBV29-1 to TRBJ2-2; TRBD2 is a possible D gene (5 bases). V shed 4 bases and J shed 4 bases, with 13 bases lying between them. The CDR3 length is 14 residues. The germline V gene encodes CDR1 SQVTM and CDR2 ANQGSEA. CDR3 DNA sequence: TGCAGCGTTGCGGGCGGGTACGCCACCGGGGAGCTGTTTTTT. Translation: CSVAGGYATGELFF.

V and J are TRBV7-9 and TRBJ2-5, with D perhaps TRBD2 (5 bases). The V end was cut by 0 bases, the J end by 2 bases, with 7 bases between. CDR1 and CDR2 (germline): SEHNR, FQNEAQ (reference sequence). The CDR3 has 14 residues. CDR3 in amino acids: CASSLASAQETQYF. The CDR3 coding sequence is TGTGCCAGCAGCTTAGCTAGCGCGCAAGAGACCCAGTACTTC.

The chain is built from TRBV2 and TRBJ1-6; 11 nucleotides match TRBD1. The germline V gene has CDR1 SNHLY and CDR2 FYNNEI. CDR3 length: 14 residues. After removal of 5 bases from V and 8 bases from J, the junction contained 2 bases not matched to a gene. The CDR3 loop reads CASSRDRGYSPLHF. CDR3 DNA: TGTGCCAGCAGTCGGGACAGGGGGTATTCACCCCTCCACTTT.

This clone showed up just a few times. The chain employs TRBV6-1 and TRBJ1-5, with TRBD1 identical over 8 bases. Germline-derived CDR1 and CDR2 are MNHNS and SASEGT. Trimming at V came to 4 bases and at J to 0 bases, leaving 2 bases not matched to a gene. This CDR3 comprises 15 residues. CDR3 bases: TGTGCCAGCAGTGGACAGGGGTTTAGCAATCAGCCCCAGCATTTT. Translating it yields CASSGQGFSNQPQHF.

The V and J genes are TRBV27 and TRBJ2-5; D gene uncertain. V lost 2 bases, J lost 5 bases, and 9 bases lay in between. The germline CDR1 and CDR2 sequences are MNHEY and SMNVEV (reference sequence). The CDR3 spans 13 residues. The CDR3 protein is CASSLGVRETQYF. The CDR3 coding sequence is TGTGCCAGCAGTTTAGGTGTCCGGGAGACCCAGTACTTC.

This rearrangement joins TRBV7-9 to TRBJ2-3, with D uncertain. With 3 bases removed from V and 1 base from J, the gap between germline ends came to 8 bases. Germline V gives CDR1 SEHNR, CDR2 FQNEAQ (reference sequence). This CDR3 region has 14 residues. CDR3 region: CASSLGRRTDTQYF. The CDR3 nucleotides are TGTGCCAGCAGCTTGGGCAGGCGCACAGATACGCAGTATTTT. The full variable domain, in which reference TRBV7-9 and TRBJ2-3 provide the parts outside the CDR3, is DTGVSQNPRHKITKRGQNVTFRCDPISEHNRLYWYRQTLGQGPEFLTYFQNEAQLEKSRLLSDRFSAERPKGSFSTLEIQRTEQGDSAMYLCASSLGRRTDTQYFGPGTRLTVL.